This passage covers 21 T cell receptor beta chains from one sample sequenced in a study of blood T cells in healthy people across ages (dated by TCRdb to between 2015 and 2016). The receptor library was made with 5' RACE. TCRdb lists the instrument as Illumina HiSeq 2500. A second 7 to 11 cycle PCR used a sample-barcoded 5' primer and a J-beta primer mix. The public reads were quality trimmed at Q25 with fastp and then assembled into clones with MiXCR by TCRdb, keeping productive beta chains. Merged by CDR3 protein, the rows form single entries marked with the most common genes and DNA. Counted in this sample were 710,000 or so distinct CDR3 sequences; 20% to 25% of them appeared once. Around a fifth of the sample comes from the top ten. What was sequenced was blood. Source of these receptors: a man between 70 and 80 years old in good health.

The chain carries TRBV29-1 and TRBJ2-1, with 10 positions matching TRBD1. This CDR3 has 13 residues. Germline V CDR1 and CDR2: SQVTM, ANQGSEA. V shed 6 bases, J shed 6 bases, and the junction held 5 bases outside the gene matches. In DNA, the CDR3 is TGCAGCGTGTCCGGGACAGGGGTCAATGAGCAGTTCTTC. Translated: CSVSGTGVNEQFF.

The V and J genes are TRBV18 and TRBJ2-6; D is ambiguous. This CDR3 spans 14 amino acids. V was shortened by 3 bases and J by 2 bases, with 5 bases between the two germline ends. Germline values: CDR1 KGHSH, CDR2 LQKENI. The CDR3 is CASSPDPGANVLTF. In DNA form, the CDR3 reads TGTGCCAGCTCACCCGACCCTGGGGCCAACGTCCTGACTTTC. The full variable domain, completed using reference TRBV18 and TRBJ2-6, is NAGVMQNPRHLVRRRGQEARLRCSPMKGHSHVYWYRQLPEEGLKFMVYLQKENIIDESGMPKERFSAEFPKEGPSILRIQQVVRGDSAAYFCASSPDPGANVLTFGAGSRLTVL.

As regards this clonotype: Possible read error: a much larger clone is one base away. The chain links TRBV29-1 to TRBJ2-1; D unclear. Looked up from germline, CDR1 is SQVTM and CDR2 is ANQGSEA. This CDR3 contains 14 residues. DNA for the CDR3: TGCAGCGTTGACCTTCCTCTTTCCTACGATGAGCAGTTCTTC. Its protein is CSVDLPLSYDEQFF.

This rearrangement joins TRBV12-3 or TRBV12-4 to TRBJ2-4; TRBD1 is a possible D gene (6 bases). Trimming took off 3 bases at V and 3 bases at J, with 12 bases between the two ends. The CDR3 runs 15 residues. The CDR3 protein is CASSFGGSSKNIQYF. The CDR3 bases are TGTGCCAGCAGTTTTGGGGGCTCTAGCAAAAACATTCAGTACTTC.

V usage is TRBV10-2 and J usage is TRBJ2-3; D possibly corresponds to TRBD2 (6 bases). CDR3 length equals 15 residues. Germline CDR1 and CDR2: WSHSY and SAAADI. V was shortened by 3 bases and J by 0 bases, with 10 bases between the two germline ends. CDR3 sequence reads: CASSEAGRSTDTQYF. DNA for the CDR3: TGCGCCAGCAGTGAAGCGGGCCGGAGCACAGATACGCAGTATTTT.

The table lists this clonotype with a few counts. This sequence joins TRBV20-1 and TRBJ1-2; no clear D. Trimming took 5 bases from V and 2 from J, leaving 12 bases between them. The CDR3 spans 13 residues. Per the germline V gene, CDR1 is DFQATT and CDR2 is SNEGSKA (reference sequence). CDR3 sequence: CSASVTTNYGYTF. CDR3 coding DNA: TGCAGTGCTTCGGTCACGACAAACTATGGCTACACCTTC.

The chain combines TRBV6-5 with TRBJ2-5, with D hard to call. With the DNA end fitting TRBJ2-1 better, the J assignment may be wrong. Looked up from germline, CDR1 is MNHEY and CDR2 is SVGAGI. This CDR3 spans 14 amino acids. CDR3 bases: TGTGCCAGCAGTTACGGGCCTAGAGCCAATGAGCAGTTCTTC. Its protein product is CASSYGPRANEQFF.

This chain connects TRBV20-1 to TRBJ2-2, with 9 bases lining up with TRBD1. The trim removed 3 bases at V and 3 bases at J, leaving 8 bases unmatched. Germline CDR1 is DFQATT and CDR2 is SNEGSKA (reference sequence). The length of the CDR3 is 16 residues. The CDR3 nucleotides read TGCAGTGCTAGGAACCGGGACAGGGCTTACACCGGGGAGCTGTTTTTT. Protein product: CSARNRDRAYTGELFF.

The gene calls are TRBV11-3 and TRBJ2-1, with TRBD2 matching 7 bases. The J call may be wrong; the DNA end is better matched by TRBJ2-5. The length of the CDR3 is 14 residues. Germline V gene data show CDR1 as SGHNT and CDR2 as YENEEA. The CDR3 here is CASSSIAGGETQYF. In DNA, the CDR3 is TGTGCCAGCAGCTCCATAGCGGGCGGTGAGACCCAGTACTTC.

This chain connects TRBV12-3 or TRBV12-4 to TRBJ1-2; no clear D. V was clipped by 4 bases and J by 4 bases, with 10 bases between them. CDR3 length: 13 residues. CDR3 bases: TGTGCCAGCAGTTATAGCTTCATCTATGGCTACACCTTC. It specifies CASSYSFIYGYTF.

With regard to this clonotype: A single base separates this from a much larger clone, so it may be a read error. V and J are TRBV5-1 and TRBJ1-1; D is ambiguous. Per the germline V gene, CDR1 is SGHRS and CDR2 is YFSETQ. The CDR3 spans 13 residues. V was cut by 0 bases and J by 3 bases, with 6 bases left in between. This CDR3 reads CASSLARDTEAFF. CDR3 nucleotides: TGCGCCAGCAGCTTGGCGAGGGACACTGAAGCTTTCTTT.

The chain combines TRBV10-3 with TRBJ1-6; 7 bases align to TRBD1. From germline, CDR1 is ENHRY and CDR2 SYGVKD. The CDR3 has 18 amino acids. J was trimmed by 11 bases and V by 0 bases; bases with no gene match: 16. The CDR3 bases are TGTGCCATCAGTGAGTCAAGTACCAGGGGGACAGCCAGGGCACCCCTCCACTTT. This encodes CAISESSTRGTARAPLHF.

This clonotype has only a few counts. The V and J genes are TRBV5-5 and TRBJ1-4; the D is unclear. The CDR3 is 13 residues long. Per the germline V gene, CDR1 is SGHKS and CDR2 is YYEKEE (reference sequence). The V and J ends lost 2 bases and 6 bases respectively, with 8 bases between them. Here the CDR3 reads CASSLSTYEKLFF. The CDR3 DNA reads TGTGCCAGCAGCTTAAGCACCTATGAAAAACTGTTTTTT.

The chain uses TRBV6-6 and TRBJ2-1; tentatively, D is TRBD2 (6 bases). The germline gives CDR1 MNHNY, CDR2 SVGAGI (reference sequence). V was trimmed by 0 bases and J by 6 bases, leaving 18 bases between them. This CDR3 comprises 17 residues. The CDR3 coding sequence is TGTGCCAGCAGTTACTCGATGGTACCAAGCGGGCCCAATGAGCAGTTCTTC. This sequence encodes CASSYSMVPSGPNEQFF.

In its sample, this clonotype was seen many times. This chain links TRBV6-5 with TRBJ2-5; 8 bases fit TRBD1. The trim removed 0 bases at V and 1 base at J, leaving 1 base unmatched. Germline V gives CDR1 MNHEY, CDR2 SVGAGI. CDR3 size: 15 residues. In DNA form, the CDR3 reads TGTGCCAGCAGTTACTCGGGGACAGGCCAAGAGACCCAGTACTTC. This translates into CASSYSGTGQETQYF.

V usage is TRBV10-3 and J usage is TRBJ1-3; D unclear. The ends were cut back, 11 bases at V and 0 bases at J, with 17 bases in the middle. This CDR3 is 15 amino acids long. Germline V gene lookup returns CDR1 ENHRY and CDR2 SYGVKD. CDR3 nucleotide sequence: TGTGCCGGCGGGGAAGGTCCAAGCTCTGGAAACACCATATATTTT. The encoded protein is CAGGEGPSSGNTIYF.

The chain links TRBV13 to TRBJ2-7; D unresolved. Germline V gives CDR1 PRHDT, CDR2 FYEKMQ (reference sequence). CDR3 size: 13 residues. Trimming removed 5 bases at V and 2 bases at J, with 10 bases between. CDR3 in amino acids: CASSASVTYEQYF. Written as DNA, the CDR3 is TGTGCCAGCAGCGCCTCAGTAACCTACGAGCAGTACTTC.

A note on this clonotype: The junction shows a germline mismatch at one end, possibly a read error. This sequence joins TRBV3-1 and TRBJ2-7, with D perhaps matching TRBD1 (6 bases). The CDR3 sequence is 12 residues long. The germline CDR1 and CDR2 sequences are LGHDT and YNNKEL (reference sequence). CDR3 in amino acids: CASSQGMARGFF. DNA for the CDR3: TGTGCCAGCAGCCAAGGGATGGCTAGGGGGTTCTTC.

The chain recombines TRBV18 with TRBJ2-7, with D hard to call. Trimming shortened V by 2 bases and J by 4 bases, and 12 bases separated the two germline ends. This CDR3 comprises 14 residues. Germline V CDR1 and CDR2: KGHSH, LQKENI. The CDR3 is CASSPTGINYEQYV. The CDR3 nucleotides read TGTGCCAGCTCACCAACCGGTATCAATTACGAGCAGTACGTC.

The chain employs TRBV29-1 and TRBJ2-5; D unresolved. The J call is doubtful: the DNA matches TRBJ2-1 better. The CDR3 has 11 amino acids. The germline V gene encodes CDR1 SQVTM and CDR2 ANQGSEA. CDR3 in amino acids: CSVALVNEQFF. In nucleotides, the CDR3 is TGCAGCGTTGCACTCGTGAATGAGCAGTTCTTC.

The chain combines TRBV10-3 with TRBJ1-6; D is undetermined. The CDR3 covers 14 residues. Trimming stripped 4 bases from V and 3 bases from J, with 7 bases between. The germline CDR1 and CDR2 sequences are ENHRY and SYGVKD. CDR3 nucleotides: TGTGCCATCAGTGGGTCCCTCTATAATTCACCCCTCCACTTT. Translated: CAISGSLYNSPLHF.